This entry features one TCR beta chain sequence. The data derive from a study of blood T cell repertoires in COVID-19. The overall study: Samples taken during acute and convalescent COVID-19 were collected in the United States, Italy and Spain. The analysed material was cDNA or gDNA that came from T cells, B-cell-depleted T cells, or PBMCs.

This CDR3 spans 14 amino acids. V dropped 3 bases and J dropped 0 bases, with 9 bases sitting between them. Germline V gene sequence: CDR1 SGHKS, CDR2 YYEKEE (reference sequence). Profiled with immunoSEQ multiplex PCR; TCRdb holds only in-frame clones, not every one. The sample has about 74,000 clones, approximately 84% seen once; the top ten hold about 35%. The J gene is TRBJ1-1, the V gene TRBV5-5; D is possibly TRBD1 (6 bases). Material: peripheral blood. The clonotype originates from a man aged 70 or older with acute or convalescent COVID-19. The CDR3 DNA follows: TGTGCCAGCAGCTCGGGGACACTGAACACTGAAGCTTTCTTT. Protein sequence: CASSSGTLNTEAFF.